Listed below are T cell receptor beta chains from one sample, sequenced in a study of T cell responses to AZD1222 COVID-19 vaccine. Only in-frame clones appear in the TCRdb table, and some are missing; sequencing was by immunoSEQ multiplex PCR. The table includes around 200,000 clones, about 91% detected once. The specimen was peripheral blood, collected on day 0 of AZD1222 vaccination. The receptors were gathered from an adult in good health. The CDR3 runs from the conserved cysteine through the conserved F or W. D genes are given only for firm matches. Clone size appears in some rows only: once, few, many, or a class for an expanded clone.

size,D,V,J,CDR3,DNA
-,TRBD1,TRBV4-1,TRBJ2-7,CASSQLDRDSREQYF,TGCGCCAGCAGCCAACTGGACAGGGACTCGCGCGAGCAGTACTTC
-,TRBD1,TRBV28,TRBJ1-1,CASSPGTEPLNTEAFF,TGTGCCAGCAGTCCCGGGACAGAACCCTTGAACACTGAAGCTTTCTTT
-,-,TRBV5-1,TRBJ2-2,CASSFDTNTGELFF,TGCGCCAGCAGCTTCGACACTAACACCGGGGAGCTGTTTTTT
-,-,TRBV7-3,TRBJ2-3,CASSLWGEAASTDTQYF,TGTGCCAGCAGCTTATGGGGGGAAGCGGCTAGCACAGATACGCAGTATTTT
-,-,TRBV6-5,TRBJ2-7,CASRDDMLPYEQYF,TGTGCCAGCAGGGATGACATGCTTCCCTACGAGCAGTACTTC
-,-,TRBV2,TRBJ1-5,CASSVRHIQPQHF,TGTGCCAGCAGTGTGCGTCACATTCAGCCCCAGCATTTT
-,-,TRBV30,TRBJ1-1,CAWSPPVTEAFF,TGTGCCTGGAGCCCCCCTGTAACTGAAGCTTTCTTT
-,TRBD2,TRBV5-1,TRBJ2-1,CASSLASGGAGPYEQFF,TGCGCCAGCAGCTTGGCCTCGGGGGGAGCCGGTCCATATGAGCAGTTCTTC
-,TRBD2,TRBV9,TRBJ2-5,CASSVASGSSETQYF,TGTGCCAGCAGCGTAGCTAGCGGGAGCTCGGAGACCCAGTACTTC
once,TRBD1,TRBV5-1,TRBJ1-1,CASSSRGPNTEAFF,TGCGCCAGCAGCTCCAGGGGGCCAAACACTGAAGCTTTCTTT
-,-,TRBV2,TRBJ1-5,CASRSLAPDGGNQPQHF,TGTGCCAGCAGATCCCTGGCCCCAGACGGGGGCAATCAGCCCCAGCATTTT
-,-,TRBV2,TRBJ2-3,CASGQGTTDTQYF,TGTGCCAGCGGGCAGGGGACGACAGATACGCAGTATTTT
-,-,TRBV7-2,TRBJ1-6,CASSLALGRGGSPLHF,TGTGCCAGCAGCTTAGCGCTTGGCAGGGGAGGGTCACCCCTCCACTTT
-,TRBD1,TRBV6-2/TRBV6-3,TRBJ2-1,CASSYTGGHEQFF,TGTGCCAGCAGTTATACAGGGGGGCATGAGCAGTTCTTC
-,TRBD1,TRBV5-1,TRBJ2-7,CASSLVGQGTNYEQYF,TGCGCCAGCAGCTTGGTAGGACAGGGGACAAACTACGAGCAGTACTTC
-,-,TRBV6-5,TRBJ2-4,CASSPRTGGSVQYF,TGTGCCAGCAGTCCCAGGACTGGGGGATCGGTTCAGTACTTC
-,-,TRBV4-3,TRBJ1-2,CASSQGGAGYGYTF,TGCGCCAGCAGCCAAGGGGGGGCAGGTTATGGCTACACCTTC
-,-,TRBV10-1,TRBJ2-2,CASTSRPEAGELFF,TGCGCCAGCACCTCACGCCCGGAGGCCGGGGAGCTGTTTTTT
-,TRBD2,TRBV6-2/TRBV6-3,TRBJ2-5,CASSSLTSGGIQETQYF,TGTGCCAGCAGTTCCCTGACTAGCGGGGGGATCCAAGAGACCCAGTACTTC
-,TRBD1,TRBV19,TRBJ1-1,CASSIRDRGNTEAFF,TGTGCCAGTAGTATAAGGGACAGGGGGAACACTGAAGCTTTCTTT
-,-,TRBV5-4,TRBJ1-4,CASSLEAGIGEKLFF,TGTGCCAGCAGCTTGGAGGCGGGGATCGGTGAAAAACTGTTTTTT
few,TRBD1,TRBV25-1,TRBJ1-4,CASSEPGQANEKLFF,TGTGCCAGCAGTGAACCGGGACAGGCTAATGAAAAACTGTTTTTT
-,TRBD2,TRBV29-1,TRBJ2-7,CSVEVAGSYEQYF,TGCAGCGTTGAGGTAGCGGGCTCCTACGAGCAGTACTTC
-,-,TRBV4-2,TRBJ2-2,CASSQDRAGELFF,TGTGCCAGCAGCCAAGATCGGGCTGGGGAGCTGTTTTTT
-,-,TRBV5-1,TRBJ1-5,CASSWGDRINQPQHF,TGCGCCAGCAGTTGGGGGGATCGGATCAATCAGCCCCAGCATTTT
-,-,TRBV7-9,TRBJ1-1,CASSLIRSVTEAFF,TGTGCCAGCAGCTTAATTCGATCAGTCACTGAAGCTTTCTTT
-,TRBD2,TRBV15,TRBJ2-5,CATSRGGASGAQETQYF,TGTGCCACCAGCAGAGGAGGGGCTAGCGGGGCCCAAGAGACCCAGTACTTC
-,-,TRBV10-2,TRBJ1-2,CASSALSNYGYTF,TGCGCCAGCAGTGCCCTTTCTAACTATGGCTACACCTTC